This T cell receptor (beta chain) came from a study of T cells expressing NK-cell markers. Study-level results: Expanded clones of NKG2C+ T cells had an unclear HCMV specificity.

As to this clonotype: Antigen unknown.

Researchers built TCR beta cDNA using 5'RACE template switching with UMIs. TCRdb processed the 5' RACE reads again and assigns one entry to each CDR3 protein, with no DNA. The sample holds about 7,200 distinct CDR3 sequences. Germline V gene lookup returns CDR1 SNHLY and CDR2 FYNNEI. The CDR3 sequence is 13 residues long. The specimen was blood T cells: a sorted CD56 or NKG2C T cell subset, CD4+ or CD8+ T cells, or bulk PBMC T cells (not recorded which). This receptor was obtained from a man aged 18 to 30 in good health. The chain links TRBV2 to TRBJ1-1. The CDR3 is CASSPTLNTEAFF.